A single sample gave rise to the 19 T cell receptor beta chains below, sequenced in a study of a mutant IDH1 vaccine in newly diagnosed glioma. Time point given: baseline, week 1 (first vaccination visit). Specified treatment: pre-vaccination baseline after standard-of-care therapy. TCRdb's table, derived via immunoSEQ multiplex PCR, lists solely in-frame clones and lacks some. The sample holds over 80,000 clones; roughly 90% are singletons and the top ten take around 0.6%. The sample was PBMCs, taken from a glioma patient treated with radiotherapy, temozolomide or both. All receptors derive from a woman between 45 and 65 years old with glioma.

This chain uses TRBV9 with TRBJ2-3; no clear D. This CDR3 is 15 amino acids long. Per germline, CDR1 SGDLS and CDR2 YYNGEE. Deletions cut 2 bases from V and 2 bases from J, with 12 bases between. For the CDR3, the DNA is TGTGCCAGCAGCGTTAACTCCCAGGCCACAGATACGCAGTATTTT. It yields the protein CASSVNSQATDTQYF.

This clone was observed once. The V gene is TRBV27, the J gene TRBJ1-2; 7 bases are shared with TRBD1. Unmatched junction bases numbered 9, after V lost 4 bases and J lost 1 base. This CDR3 spans 16 amino acids. Per the germline V gene, CDR1 is MNHEY and CDR2 is SMNVEV (reference sequence). In DNA, the CDR3 is TGTGCCAGCAGTTCCCAACAGGGGCTAATTAACTATGGCTACACCTTC. Translation: CASSSQQGLINYGYTF.

The chain employs TRBV7-9 and TRBJ2-5; D is uncertain. Trimming shortened V by 1 base and J by 7 bases, and 16 bases separated the two germline ends. CDR3 length: 15 residues. From germline, CDR1 is SEHNR and CDR2 FQNEAQ (reference sequence). The CDR3 reads CASSLDPRPPGTQYF. The CDR3 bases are TGTGCCAGCAGCTTAGATCCCAGGCCCCCAGGGACCCAGTACTTC.

This clone was recorded once. The rearrangement uses TRBV28 and TRBJ1-5, with D unclear. The CDR3 has 17 residues. The V end lost 7 bases, the J end lost 5 bases, and 24 bases lay between the germline ends. Germline CDR1 is MDHEN and CDR2 is SYDVKM. The CDR3 nucleotides read TGTGCCAGCACTCTGTTTGGGATTTCAGGAGTAGATCAGCCCCAGCATTTT. Its translation is CASTLFGISGVDQPQHF.

The J gene is TRBJ2-2, the V gene TRBV7-3; either TRBD1 or TRBD2 may fit D (5 bases each). Germline CDR1 reads SGHTA; CDR2 reads FQGTGA. The V gene lost 3 bases and the J gene lost 6 bases, with 8 bases spanning the gap. This CDR3 has 13 amino acids. CDR3 region: CASSLRDAGELFF. CDR3 sequence (DNA): TGTGCCAGCAGCTTGAGGGACGCCGGGGAGCTGTTTTTT.

The CDR3 sequence is CASSLARGHYGYTF. The CDR3 DNA sequence: TGTGCCAGCAGCTTGGCCAGGGGGCACTATGGCTACACCTTC. The V call is TRBV4-2, the J call TRBJ1-2, with TRBD1 matching over 8 bases. Germline V gene lookup returns CDR1 LGHNA and CDR2 YNFKEQ. This CDR3 has 14 amino acids. V shed 5 bases, J shed 3 bases, and the junction held 5 bases outside the gene matches.

J is TRBJ2-1 and V is TRBV7-2; TRBD2 agrees at 11 bases. The ends lost 0 bases at V and 6 bases at J; junction bases unmatched: 7. This CDR3 is 17 amino acids long. CDR1 and CDR2 (germline): SGHTA, FQGNSA. The CDR3 nucleotides are TGTGCCAGCAGCTTAGCGCGGGGACTAGCGGAGGGCAATGAGCAGTTCTTC. Translating gives CASSLARGLAEGNEQFF.

About this clone: Sequence at one end of the junction differs from germline and may be a read error. V gene TRBV28 combines with J gene TRBJ1-1; 8 bases match TRBD1. Germline V lookup: CDR1 MDHEN, CDR2 SYDVKM. The CDR3 runs 14 residues. The CDR3 region is CASNIQGGNAEAFF. CDR3 sequence (DNA): TGTGCCAGCAACATACAGGGGGGGAACGCTGAAGCTTTCTTT.

The chain employs TRBV15 and TRBJ1-5; D gene unclear. V lost 1 base, J lost 7 bases, and 23 bases lay in between. Germline loops: CDR1 LNHNV, CDR2 YYDKDF (reference sequence). The CDR3 has 18 amino acids. In DNA, the CDR3 is TGTGCCACCAGCAGAGGAGAGGGTTCTTTAAGGGTAGGCCAGCCCCAGCATTTT. Its translation is CATSRGEGSLRVGQPQHF.

This clone has more than one count but fewer than ten. This chain uses TRBV7-9 with TRBJ2-4, with TRBD1 matching 8 bases. V shed 6 bases, J shed 8 bases, and the junction held 3 bases outside the gene matches. CDR1 SEHNR and CDR2 FQNEAQ come from the germline V gene (reference sequence). The CDR3 is made up of 12 amino acids. CDR3 nucleotide sequence: TGTGCCAGCAGACAGGGGGACGACATTCAGTACTTC. Protein: CASRQGDDIQYF. The variable domain in full, with the rest retrieved from reference TRBV7-9 and TRBJ2-4, is DTGVSQNPRHKITKRGQNVTFRCDPISEHNRLYWYRQTLGQGPEFLTYFQNEAQLEKSRLLSDRFSAERPKGSFSTLEIQRTEQGDSAMYLCASRQGDDIQYFGAGTRLSVL.

The chain recombines TRBV5-4 with TRBJ2-5; weak D call: TRBD1 (6 bases). There are 14 residues in the CDR3. The germline V gene encodes CDR1 SGHNT and CDR2 YYREEE (reference sequence). The V and J ends lost 0 bases and 5 bases respectively, with 11 bases between them. DNA of the CDR3: TGTGCCAGCAGCTTGGACAGGGTGGGGGAGACCCAGTACTTC. It specifies CASSLDRVGETQYF.

This chain links TRBV5-4 with TRBJ1-2; a possible D gene is TRBD1 (6 bases). The V and J ends lost 5 bases and 11 bases respectively, with 19 bases between them. The length of the CDR3 is 13 residues. Per the germline V gene, CDR1 is SGHNT and CDR2 is YYREEE (reference sequence). The CDR3 DNA follows: TGTGCCAGCAGGGGGGGCACTGAGGGATGGTACACCTTC. It specifies CASRGGTEGWYTF.

V gene TRBV7-9 combines with J gene TRBJ1-1; 7 bases align to TRBD1. Looked up from germline, CDR1 is SEHNR and CDR2 is FQNEAQ (reference sequence). There are 14 residues in the CDR3. V trimming: 3 bases; J trimming: 4 bases; junction bases outside the gene matches: 5. The CDR3 reads CASSFQGVGTEAFF. The CDR3 DNA follows: TGTGCCAGCAGCTTTCAGGGGGTCGGCACTGAAGCTTTCTTT.

About this clone: Relative to the germline gene, one junction end is altered; a read error may explain this. Distinct nucleotide sequences in the sample also encode this CDR3. The chain couples TRBV7-9 to TRBJ2-7; D ambiguous. The CDR3 is 12 residues long. Germline V gene lookup returns CDR1 SEHNR and CDR2 FQNEAQ (reference sequence). The chain's CDR3 is CASSSFSYEQYF. The DNA for the CDR3 is TGTGCCAGTAGCTCCTTTTCCTACGAGCAGTACTTC. Variable domain in full (rest from reference TRBV7-9 and TRBJ2-7): DTGVSQNPRHKITKRGQNVTFRCDPISEHNRLYWYRQTLGQGPEFLTYFQNEAQLEKSRLLSDRFSAERPKGSFSTLEIQRTEQGDSAMYLCASSSFSYEQYFGPGTRLTVT.

The rearrangement uses TRBV10-1 and TRBJ1-1; the D is unclear. V was clipped by 0 bases and J by 0 bases, with 5 bases between them. The CDR3 spans 14 residues. CDR1 WNHNN and CDR2 SYGVQD come from the germline V gene (reference sequence). The CDR3 here is CASSESTMNTEAFF. The CDR3 DNA sequence: TGCGCCAGCAGTGAGTCGACCATGAACACTGAAGCTTTCTTT.

The rearrangement links TRBV2 to TRBJ2-2; 15 bases align to TRBD2. CDR1 SNHLY and CDR2 FYNNEI come from the germline V gene. The CDR3 runs 17 residues. V was pared by 8 bases and J by 4 bases, with 8 bases of the junction left unmatched. This chain's CDR3 is CASEGLAGGGATGELFF. The CDR3, as DNA: TGTGCCAGCGAGGGACTAGCGGGAGGTGGGGCCACCGGGGAGCTGTTTTTT.

The chain has TRBV4-2 and TRBJ2-1; 9 bases are a match to TRBD2. Germline CDR1 and CDR2: LGHNA and YNFKEQ. V was pared by 5 bases and J by 4 bases, with 6 bases of the junction left unmatched. This CDR3 is built from 15 residues. The DNA for the CDR3 is TGTGCCAGCAGCTCCCGGACTAGCGAGTACAATGAGCAGTTCTTC. It codes for CASSSRTSEYNEQFF.

The V and J genes are TRBV29-1 and TRBJ2-1; 8 nucleotides match TRBD2. After removal of 6 bases from V and 5 bases from J, the junction contained 9 bases not matched to a gene. Germline CDR1 is SQVTM and CDR2 is ANQGSEA. The CDR3 has 14 amino acids. This CDR3 is CSVGGTSAHNEQFF. CDR3 sequence (DNA): TGCAGCGTGGGGGGGACTAGTGCCCACAATGAGCAGTTCTTC.

The rearrangement joins TRBV29-1 to TRBJ2-1; 8 bases map to TRBD2. This CDR3 comprises 16 residues. Germline CDR1 is SQVTM and CDR2 is ANQGSEA. Trimming removed 0 bases from V and 3 bases from J; junction bases left unmatched: 7. The CDR3 loop reads CSVEDWSSGIYNEQFF. The DNA of the CDR3 is TGCAGCGTTGAAGATTGGAGTAGCGGGATCTACAATGAGCAGTTCTTC.